This passage covers 31 T cell receptor beta chains from one sample sequenced in a study of early stage breast cancer tumors. The method was immunoSEQ multiplex PCR; TCRdb's version includes in-frame clones alone and lacks a portion of them. The sample carries some 75,000 clones, 65% to 80% recorded once. Sample: blood. The source of these receptors is a person between 60 and 69 years old with breast cancer.

J is TRBJ2-6 and V is TRBV29-1; 7 nucleotides line up with TRBD1. This CDR3 is built from 14 residues. Germline assignment: CDR1 SQVTM and CDR2 ANQGSEA. Trimming cost V 5 bases and J 4 bases; bases outside gene matches: 5. The CDR3 loop is CSVRGGSGANVLTF. The CDR3 bases are TGCAGCGTTAGAGGGGGCTCCGGGGCCAACGTCCTGACTTTC.

CDR3 sequence reads: CASSLDFRRDRSQPQHF. The CDR3 DNA follows: TGTGCCAGCAGCTTAGATTTTCGGAGGGATCGGAGTCAGCCCCAGCATTTT. The chain is built from TRBV7-8 and TRBJ1-5, with D unclear. The V gene's germline CDR1 is SGHVS and CDR2 FQNEAQ. The CDR3 contains 17 residues. V shed 1 base and J shed 6 bases, with 19 bases lying between them.

V is TRBV2 and J is TRBJ2-7; tentatively, D is TRBD1 (5 bases). Germline loops: CDR1 SNHLY, CDR2 FYNNEI. The length of the CDR3 is 13 residues. V was clipped by 7 bases and J by 7 bases, with 17 bases between them. This CDR3 reads CASTPGPLEEQYF. As DNA, the CDR3 is TGTGCCAGCACCCCAGGGCCCTTGGAAGAGCAGTACTTC.

The rearrangement uses TRBV6-6 and TRBJ1-1; tentative D call: TRBD1 (6 bases). CDR1 MNHNY and CDR2 SVGAGI come from the germline V gene (reference sequence). The CDR3 totals 15 residues. V was pared by 5 bases and J by 3 bases, with 16 bases between. The CDR3 protein is CASSLPTGRDTEAFF. For the CDR3, the DNA is TGTGCCAGCAGTCTTCCGACAGGACGGGACACTGAAGCTTTCTTT.

By its share, this clone is medium-sized. This chain uses TRBV6-1 with TRBJ2-2; the D is unclear. Between the trimmed V and J ends, which lost 6 bases and 4 bases, there was a span of 15 bases. The germline V gene has CDR1 MNHNS and CDR2 SASEGT. The length of the CDR3 is 15 residues. CDR3 bases: TGTGCCAGCAGGGGCCGGTCCCTCGCCACCGGGGAGCTGTTTTTT. Encoded protein: CASRGRSLATGELFF.

DNA for the CDR3: TGCAGCGTTTCCGGGACAGGGGGGTCCTACGAGCAGTACTTC. Its translation: CSVSGTGGSYEQYF. The J gene is TRBJ2-7, the V gene TRBV29-1, with 11 bases matching TRBD1. There are 14 residues in the CDR3. Germline loops: CDR1 SQVTM, CDR2 ANQGSEA. V was pared by 5 bases and J by 1 base, with 4 bases of the junction left unmatched.

The chain joins TRBV10-3 to TRBJ1-1, with 7 bases aligning to TRBD1. Germline-derived CDR1 and CDR2 are ENHRY and SYGVKD. CDR3 length: 14 residues. With 3 bases clipped from V and 6 bases from J, the junction kept 7 bases outside the gene matches. The CDR3 DNA is TGTGCCATCAGTGACCGGGACAGTCTTTCTGAAGCTTTCTTT. As protein: CAISDRDSLSEAFF.

V gene TRBV11-2 combines with J gene TRBJ2-7, with a possible D match to TRBD1 (7 bases). CDR1 and CDR2 (germline): SGHAT, FQNNGV. The CDR3 has 14 residues. The V end lost 8 bases, the J end lost 3 bases, and 17 bases lay between the germline ends. CDR3 region: CASGQGGHNYEQYF. The CDR3 nucleotides read TGTGCCAGCGGCCAGGGGGGACACAACTACGAGCAGTACTTC.

The genes are TRBV19 and TRBJ2-6; 7 bases fit TRBD1. This CDR3 comprises 17 residues. V gave up 5 bases and J gave up 2 bases; unmatched junction bases: 9. Germline V gene data show CDR1 as LNHDA and CDR2 as SQIVND (reference sequence). CDR3 region: CASSPLYQGAGANVLTF. The CDR3 DNA sequence: TGTGCCAGTAGTCCCTTATATCAGGGGGCTGGGGCCAACGTCCTGACTTTC.

This clone has a handful of counts. V gene TRBV30 combines with J gene TRBJ2-1, with 7 bases lining up with TRBD1. The CDR3 spans 13 residues. The V gene's germline CDR1 is GTSNPN and CDR2 SVGIG (reference sequence). Trimming removed 1 base from V and 6 bases from J; junction bases left unmatched: 3. CDR3 nucleotides: TGTGCCTGGAGTGCGACAGGGTTCAATGAGCAGTTCTTC. Protein sequence: CAWSATGFNEQFF.

The chain combines TRBV5-1 with TRBJ2-3; D ambiguous. The CDR3 spans 15 residues. Trimming removed 0 bases at V and 1 base at J, with 9 bases between. Germline CDR1 reads SGHRS; CDR2 reads YFSETQ. The CDR3 region is CASSLERPGTDTQYF. The CDR3 DNA is TGCGCCAGCAGCTTGGAACGACCGGGCACAGATACGCAGTATTTT. The whole variable domain, filled in from reference TRBV5-1 and TRBJ2-3, reads KAGVTQTPRYLIKTRGQQVTLSCSPISGHRSVSWYQQTPGQGLQFLFEYFSETQRNKGNFPGRFSGRQFSNSRSEMNVSTLELGDSALYLCASSLERPGTDTQYFGPGTRLTVL.

This chain connects TRBV2 to TRBJ1-2; the match to TRBD1 covers 7 bases. Germline V gives CDR1 SNHLY, CDR2 FYNNEI. The CDR3 runs 13 residues. Trimming cost V 5 bases and J 8 bases; bases outside gene matches: 8. The CDR3 region is CASSLTGYLGYTF. CDR3 sequence (DNA): TGTGCCAGCAGTCTGACAGGGTATCTGGGCTACACCTTC.

The CDR3 region is CASSLNGASTDTQYF. For the CDR3, the DNA is TGTGCCAGCAGCTTAAACGGGGCCAGCACAGATACGCAGTATTTT. The V and J genes are TRBV7-2 and TRBJ2-3; tentatively, D is TRBD1 or TRBD2 (5 bases each). Trimming took 2 bases from V and 0 from J, leaving 9 bases between them. The germline gives CDR1 SGHTA, CDR2 FQGNSA. CDR3 length equals 15 residues.

The chain carries TRBV27 and TRBJ2-2; D is unresolved. The germline V gene has CDR1 MNHEY and CDR2 SMNVEV (reference sequence). The CDR3 length is 17 residues. Trimming removed 4 bases at V and 5 bases at J, with 20 bases between. DNA for the CDR3: TGTGCCAGCAGTTCGCCCAGACCTCGTACGCGGACCGGGGAGCTGTTTTTT. Translating it yields CASSSPRPRTRTGELFF.

The CDR3 sequence: CASSYSTASGGETQYF. CDR3 nucleotides: TGTGCCAGCAGTTACTCGACCGCTAGCGGGGGTGAGACCCAGTACTTC. The gene calls are TRBV6-6 and TRBJ2-5; 10 nucleotides align to TRBD2. J gave up 5 bases and V 0 bases, and 6 bases lay outside the gene matches. The germline V gene encodes CDR1 MNHNY and CDR2 SVGAGI (reference sequence). The CDR3 loop spans 16 amino acids.

The chain employs TRBV10-3 and TRBJ2-7; 13 nucleotides line up with TRBD2. This CDR3 region has 16 residues. V lost 3 bases, J lost 7 bases, and 9 bases stayed unmatched. The germline gives CDR1 ENHRY, CDR2 SYGVKD. CDR3 sequence (DNA): TGTGCCATCAGTGAATCACTAGCGGGAGGGCCGGGTGAGCAGTACTTC. Residues: CAISESLAGGPGEQYF.

The V call is TRBV29-1, the J call TRBJ2-2, with D maybe TRBD2 (6 bases). CDR1 SQVTM and CDR2 ANQGSEA come from the germline V gene. The CDR3 spans 16 residues. The ends were cut back, 0 bases at V and 3 bases at J, with 14 bases in the middle. For the CDR3, the DNA is TGCAGCGTTGAAGATCCAGGTTTAGCGGACACCGGGGAGCTGTTTTTT. It encodes CSVEDPGLADTGELFF.

This chain uses TRBV28 with TRBJ2-3; 11 bases line up with TRBD2. The CDR3 consists of 16 residues. The germline CDR1 and CDR2 sequences are MDHEN and SYDVKM. The ends lost 7 bases at V and 2 bases at J; junction bases unmatched: 8. CDR3: CASIPSSGGHTDTQYF. CDR3 DNA sequence: TGTGCCAGCATCCCATCTAGCGGGGGGCACACAGATACGCAGTATTTT.

This clone was found a few times. The CDR3 DNA sequence: TGCGCCAGCAGCTTGGAACAGGCACCCTACGAGCAGTACTTC. This translates into CASSLEQAPYEQYF. V and J are TRBV5-1 and TRBJ2-7; TRBD1 is a possible D gene (5 bases). The germline V gene has CDR1 SGHRS and CDR2 YFSETQ. The CDR3 sequence is 14 residues long. Trimming cost V 0 bases and J 2 bases, with 9 bases left between them.

The V call is TRBV7-9, the J call TRBJ1-1, with 8 bases fitting TRBD1. J was trimmed by 10 bases and V by 5 bases; bases with no gene match: 9. The CDR3 loop spans 13 amino acids. From germline, CDR1 is SEHNR and CDR2 FQNEAQ (reference sequence). The CDR3 region is CASSLDRGGAAFF. The CDR3 nucleotides read TGTGCCAGCAGCCTTGACAGGGGAGGGGCAGCTTTCTTT. The variable domain in full, with the rest retrieved from reference TRBV7-9 and TRBJ1-1, is DTGVSQNPRHKITKRGQNVTFRCDPISEHNRLYWYRQTLGQGPEFLTYFQNEAQLEKSRLLSDRFSAERPKGSFSTLEIQRTEQGDSAMYLCASSLDRGGAAFFGQGTRLTVV.

The chain has TRBV28 and TRBJ1-2; D gene unclear. The V end lost 5 bases, the J end lost 3 bases, and 19 bases lay between the germline ends. Germline lookup yields CDR1 MDHEN and CDR2 SYDVKM. The CDR3 length is 16 residues. The CDR3 DNA reads TGTGCCAGCAGTGTACTTTCTATGGCTGTCGACTATGGCTACACCTTC. Translating gives CASSVLSMAVDYGYTF.

The chain links TRBV6-6 to TRBJ1-5, with D unclear. From germline, CDR1 is MNHNY and CDR2 SVGAGI (reference sequence). V was cut by 5 bases and J by 7 bases, with 12 bases left in between. This CDR3 has 13 residues. CDR3 residues: CASSLLSLQPQHF. In DNA form, the CDR3 reads TGTGCCAGCAGTCTCCTTAGCCTCCAGCCCCAGCATTTT.

The chain employs TRBV2 and TRBJ2-2, with D unclear. This CDR3 has 12 residues. Germline loops: CDR1 SNHLY, CDR2 FYNNEI. V lost 10 bases, J lost 4 bases, and 10 bases lay in between. As DNA, the CDR3 is TGTGCCACCCCAAAGGGCACCGGGGAGCTGTTTTTT. This translates into CATPKGTGELFF.

The chain links TRBV30 to TRBJ1-2; 9 nucleotides agree with TRBD1. J was trimmed by 10 bases and V by 7 bases; bases with no gene match: 10. Per the germline V gene, CDR1 is GTSNPN and CDR2 is SVGIG (reference sequence). CDR3 length: 12 amino acids. In DNA form, the CDR3 reads TGTGCCTACAATCCCGGGACAGGGTTCTACACCTTC. Its translation is CAYNPGTGFYTF. The whole variable domain, remainder taken from reference TRBV30 and TRBJ1-2, is SQTIHQWPATLVQPVGSPLSLECTVEGTSNPNLYWYRQAAGRGLQLLFYSVGIGQISSEVPQNLSASRPQDRQFILSSKKLLLSDSGFYLCAYNPGTGFYTFGSGTRLTVV.

The rearrangement uses TRBV7-3 and TRBJ2-5, with 7 bases aligning to TRBD1. The V segment lost 0 bases and the J segment 2 bases; nucleotides outside the gene matches: 3. CDR3 length: 15 residues. CDR1 and CDR2 (germline): SGHTA, FQGTGA. The CDR3 here is CASSLTPGGQETQYF. CDR3 coding DNA: TGTGCCAGCAGCTTAACCCCAGGGGGTCAAGAGACCCAGTACTTC.

This sequence joins TRBV5-1 and TRBJ2-7; 8 bases align to TRBD1. The CDR3 loop spans 15 amino acids. After removal of 4 bases from V and 0 bases from J, the junction contained 6 bases not matched to a gene. Germline CDR1 is SGHRS and CDR2 is YFSETQ. The CDR3 spells CASSPDRVSSYEQYF. CDR3 bases: TGCGCCAGCAGCCCGGACAGGGTGAGCTCCTACGAGCAGTACTTC.

This chain connects TRBV6-5 to TRBJ1-1, with D possibly TRBD1 on 6 matching bases. This CDR3 comprises 15 residues. The germline V gene has CDR1 MNHEY and CDR2 SVGAGI. The V end lost 9 bases, the J end lost 0 bases, and 17 bases lay between the germline ends. In DNA form, the CDR3 reads TGTGCCAGTACCAGGCCGGGACAAATGAACACTGAAGCTTTCTTT. Its protein is CASTRPGQMNTEAFF.

The table lists this clone with a few counts. The rearrangement links TRBV28 to TRBJ2-7; a weak D match, TRBD2 (5 bases). CDR1 MDHEN and CDR2 SYDVKM come from the germline V gene. V was trimmed by 3 bases and J by 6 bases, leaving 6 bases between them. The CDR3 runs to 11 residues. The CDR3 DNA sequence: TGTGCCAGCAGTTTCGGGGTCGAGCAGTACTTC. This gives the protein CASSFGVEQYF. Drawing the rest from reference TRBV28 and TRBJ2-7, the complete variable domain is DVKVTQSSRYLVKRTGEKVFLECVQDMDHENMFWYRQDPGLGLRLIYFSYDVKMKEKGDIPEGYSVSREKKERFSLILESASTNQTSMYLCASSFGVEQYFGPGTRLTVT.

This chain joins TRBV6-5 and TRBJ2-1; 8 positions agree with TRBD2. V dropped 6 bases and J dropped 0; count of bases not matched to a gene: 4. Germline CDR1 is MNHEY and CDR2 is SVGAGI. The CDR3 covers 15 residues. DNA for the CDR3: TGTGCCAGCAGAAGCGGGAGCCCCTCCTACAATGAGCAGTTCTTC. Amino acids: CASRSGSPSYNEQFF.

The chain combines TRBV5-1 with TRBJ1-2; D is unclear. V lost 4 bases and J lost 8, with 12 bases in between. The length of the CDR3 is 12 residues. Germline V gene sequence: CDR1 SGHRS, CDR2 YFSETQ. CDR3 residues: CASSLPSGGYTF. The CDR3 bases are TGCGCCAGCAGCCTGCCATCGGGGGGCTACACCTTC.

The chain has TRBV5-1 and TRBJ2-2; TRBD1 agrees at 10 bases. The CDR3 totals 15 residues. J gave up 3 bases and V 2 bases, and 1 base lay outside the gene matches. Germline lookup yields CDR1 SGHRS and CDR2 YFSETQ. CDR3 loop: CASSFGQGDTGELFF. CDR3 coding DNA: TGCGCCAGCAGCTTCGGACAGGGGGACACCGGGGAGCTGTTTTTT.